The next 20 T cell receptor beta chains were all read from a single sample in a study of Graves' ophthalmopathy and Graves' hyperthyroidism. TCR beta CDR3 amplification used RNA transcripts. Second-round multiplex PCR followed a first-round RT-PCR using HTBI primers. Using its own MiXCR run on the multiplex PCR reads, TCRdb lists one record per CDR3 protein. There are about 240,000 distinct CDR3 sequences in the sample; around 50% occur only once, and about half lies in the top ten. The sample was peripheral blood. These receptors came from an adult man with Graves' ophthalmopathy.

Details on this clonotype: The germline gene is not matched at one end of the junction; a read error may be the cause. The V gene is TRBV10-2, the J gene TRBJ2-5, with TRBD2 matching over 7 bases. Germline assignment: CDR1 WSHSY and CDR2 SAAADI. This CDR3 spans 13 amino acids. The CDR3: CASSRRGEETQYF. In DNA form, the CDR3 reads TGTGCCAGCAGCCGTCGGGGGGAAGAGACCCAGTACTTC.

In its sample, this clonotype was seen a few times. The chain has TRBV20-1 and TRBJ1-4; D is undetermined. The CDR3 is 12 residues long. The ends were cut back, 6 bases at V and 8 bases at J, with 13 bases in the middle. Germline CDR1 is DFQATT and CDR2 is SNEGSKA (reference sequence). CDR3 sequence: CSARTIQEKLFF. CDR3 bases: TGCAGTGCCCGGACGATACAAGAAAAACTGTTTTTT.

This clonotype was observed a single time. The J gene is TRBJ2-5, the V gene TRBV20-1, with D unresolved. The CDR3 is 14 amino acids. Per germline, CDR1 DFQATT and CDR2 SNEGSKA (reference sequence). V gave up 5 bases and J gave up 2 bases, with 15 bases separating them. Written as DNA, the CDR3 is TGCAGTGCTTCCGACCGGGCCCCACAAGAGACCCAGTACTTC. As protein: CSASDRAPQETQYF.

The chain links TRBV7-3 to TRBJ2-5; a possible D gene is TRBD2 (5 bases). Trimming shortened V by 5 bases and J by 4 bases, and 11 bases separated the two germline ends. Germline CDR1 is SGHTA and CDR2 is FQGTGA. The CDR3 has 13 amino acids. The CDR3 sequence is CASSLFEGETQYF. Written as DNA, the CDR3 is TGTGCCAGCAGCCTATTTGAGGGAGAGACCCAGTACTTC.

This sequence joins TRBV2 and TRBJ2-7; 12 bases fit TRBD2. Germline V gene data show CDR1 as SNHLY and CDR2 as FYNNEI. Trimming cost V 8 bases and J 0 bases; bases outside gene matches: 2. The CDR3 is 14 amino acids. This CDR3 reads CASQTSGSSYEQYF. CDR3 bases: TGTGCCAGCCAGACTAGCGGGAGCTCCTACGAGCAGTACTTC.

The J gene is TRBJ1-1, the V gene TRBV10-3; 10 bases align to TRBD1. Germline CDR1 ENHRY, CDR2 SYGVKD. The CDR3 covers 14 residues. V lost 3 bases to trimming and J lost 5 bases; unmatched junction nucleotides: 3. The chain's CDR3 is CAISERTGGTEAFF. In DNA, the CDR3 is TGTGCCATCAGTGAAAGGACAGGGGGTACTGAAGCTTTCTTT.

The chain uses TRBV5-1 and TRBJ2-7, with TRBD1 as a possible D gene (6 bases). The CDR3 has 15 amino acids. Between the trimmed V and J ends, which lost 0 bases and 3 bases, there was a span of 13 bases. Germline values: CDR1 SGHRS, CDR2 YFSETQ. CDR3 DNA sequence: TGCGCCAGCAGCTTGGGGTCAGGGGTGGGCTACGAGCAGTACTTC. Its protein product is CASSLGSGVGYEQYF.

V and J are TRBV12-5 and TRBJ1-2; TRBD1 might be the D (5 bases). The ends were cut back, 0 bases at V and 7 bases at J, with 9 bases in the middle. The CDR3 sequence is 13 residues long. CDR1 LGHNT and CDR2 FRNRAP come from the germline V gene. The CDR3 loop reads CASGLVRGPGYTF. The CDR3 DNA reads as TGTGCTAGTGGTTTGGTACGGGGACCTGGCTACACCTTC.

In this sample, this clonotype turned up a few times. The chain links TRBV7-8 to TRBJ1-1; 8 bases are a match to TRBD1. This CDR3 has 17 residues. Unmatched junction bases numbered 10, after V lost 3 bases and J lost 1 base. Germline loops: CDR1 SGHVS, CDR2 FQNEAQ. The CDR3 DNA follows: TGTGCCAGCAGCTTTTATGGGACAGGAAGGAGGAACACTGAAGCTTTCTTT. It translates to CASSFYGTGRRNTEAFF.

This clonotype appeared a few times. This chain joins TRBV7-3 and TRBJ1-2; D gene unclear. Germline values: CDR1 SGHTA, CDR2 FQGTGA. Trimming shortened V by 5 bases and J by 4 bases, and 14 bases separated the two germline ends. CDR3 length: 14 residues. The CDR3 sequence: CASSPHSASYGYTF. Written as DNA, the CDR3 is TGTGCCAGCAGCCCCCACTCGGCATCCTATGGCTACACCTTC.

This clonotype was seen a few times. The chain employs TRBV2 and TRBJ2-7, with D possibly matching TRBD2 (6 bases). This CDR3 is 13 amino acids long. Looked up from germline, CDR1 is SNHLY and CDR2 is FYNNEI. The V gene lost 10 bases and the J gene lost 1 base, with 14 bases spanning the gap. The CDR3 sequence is CATSVGGSYEQYF. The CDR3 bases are TGTGCCACCTCTGTTGGGGGGTCCTACGAGCAGTACTTC.

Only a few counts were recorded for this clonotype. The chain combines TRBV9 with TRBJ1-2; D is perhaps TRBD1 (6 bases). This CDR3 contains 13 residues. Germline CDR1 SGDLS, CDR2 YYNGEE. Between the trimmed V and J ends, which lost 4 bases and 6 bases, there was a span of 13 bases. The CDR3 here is CASSLQGADGYTF. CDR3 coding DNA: TGTGCCAGCAGCCTACAGGGAGCGGATGGCTACACCTTC.

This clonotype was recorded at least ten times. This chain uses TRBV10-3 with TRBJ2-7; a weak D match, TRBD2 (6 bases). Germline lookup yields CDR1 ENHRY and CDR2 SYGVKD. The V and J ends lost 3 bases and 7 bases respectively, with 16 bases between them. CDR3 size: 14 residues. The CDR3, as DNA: TGTGCCATCAGTGACTGGGACGGGAGAGTAGAGCAGTACTTC. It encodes CAISDWDGRVEQYF.

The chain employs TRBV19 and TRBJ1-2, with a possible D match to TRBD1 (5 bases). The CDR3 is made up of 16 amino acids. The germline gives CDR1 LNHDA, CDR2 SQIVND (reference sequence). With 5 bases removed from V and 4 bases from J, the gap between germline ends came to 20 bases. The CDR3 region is CASSSRLAGPSYGYTF. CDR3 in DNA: TGTGCCAGTAGTTCCCGACTAGCGGGGCCTTCCTATGGCTACACCTTC. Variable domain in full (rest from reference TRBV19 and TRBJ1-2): DGGITQSPKYLFRKEGQNVTLSCEQNLNHDAMYWYRQDPGQGLRLIYYSQIVNDFQKGDIAEGYSVSREKKESFPLTVTSAQKNPTAFYLCASSSRLAGPSYGYTFGSGTRLTVV.

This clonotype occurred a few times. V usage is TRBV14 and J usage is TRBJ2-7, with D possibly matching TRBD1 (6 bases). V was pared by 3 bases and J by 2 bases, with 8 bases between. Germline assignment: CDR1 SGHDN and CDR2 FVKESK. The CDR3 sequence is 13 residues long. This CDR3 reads CASSHGQPYEQYF. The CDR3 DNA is TGTGCCAGCAGCCACGGACAGCCCTACGAGCAGTACTTC.

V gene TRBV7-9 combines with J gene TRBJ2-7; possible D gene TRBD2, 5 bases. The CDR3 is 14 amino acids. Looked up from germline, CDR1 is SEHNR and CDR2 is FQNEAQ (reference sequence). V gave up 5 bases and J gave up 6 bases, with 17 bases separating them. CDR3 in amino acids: CASSQGRFGGEQYF. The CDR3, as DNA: TGTGCCAGCAGCCAAGGACGGTTTGGAGGCGAGCAGTACTTC.

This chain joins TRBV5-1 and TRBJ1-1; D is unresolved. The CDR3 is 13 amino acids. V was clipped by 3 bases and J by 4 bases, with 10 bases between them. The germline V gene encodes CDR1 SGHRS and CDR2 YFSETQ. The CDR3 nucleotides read TGCGCCAGCAGCTCCGAGGGCGGCACTGAAGCTTTCTTT. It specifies CASSSEGGTEAFF.

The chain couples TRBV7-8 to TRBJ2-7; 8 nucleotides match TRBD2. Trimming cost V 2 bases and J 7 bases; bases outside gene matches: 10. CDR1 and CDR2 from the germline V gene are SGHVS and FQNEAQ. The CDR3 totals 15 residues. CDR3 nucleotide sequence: TGTGCCAGCAGCTTACTGAGCGGGGGAGTAAGAGAGCAGTACTTC. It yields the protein CASSLLSGGVREQYF.

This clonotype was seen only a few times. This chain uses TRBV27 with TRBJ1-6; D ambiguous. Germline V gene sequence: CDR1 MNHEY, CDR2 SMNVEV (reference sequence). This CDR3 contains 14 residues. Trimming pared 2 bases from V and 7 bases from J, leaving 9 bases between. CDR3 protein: CASSLTMDNSPLHF. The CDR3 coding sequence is TGTGCCAGCAGTTTAACCATGGACAATTCACCCCTCCACTTT.

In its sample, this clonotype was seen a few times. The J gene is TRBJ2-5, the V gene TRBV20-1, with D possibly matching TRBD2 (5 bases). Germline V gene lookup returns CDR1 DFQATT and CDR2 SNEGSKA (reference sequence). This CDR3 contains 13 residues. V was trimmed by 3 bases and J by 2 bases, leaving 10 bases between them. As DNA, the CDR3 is TGCAGTGCTAGGAGTCTAGCACAAGAGACCCAGTACTTC. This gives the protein CSARSLAQETQYF.